This T cell receptor beta chain was recovered during a study of radiotherapy plus CTLA-4 blockade in lung cancer. The V gene lost 6 bases and the J gene lost 0 bases, with 14 bases spanning the gap. Germline CDR1 and CDR2: SNHLY and FYNNEI. The CDR3 runs 16 residues. This clone has just one count. The protocol was immunoSEQ multiplex PCR, while the TCRdb copy is restricted to in-frame clones and leaves out a portion. The sample has about 95,000 clones; roughly 80% are singletons. Sequenced here: peripheral blood, sampled from a patient treated with radiotherapy plus ipilimumab. The V gene is TRBV2, the J gene TRBJ2-2; D is ambiguous. The origin of this receptor is a human donor with non-small cell lung cancer who had stable disease on radiotherapy plus ipilimumab. CDR3 nucleotide sequence: TGTGCCAGCAGCCCCCGAGTGCACACGAACACCGGGGAGCTGTTTTTT. Translation gives CASSPRVHTNTGELFF.